This entry lists 15 T cell receptor beta chains sequenced from one sample in a study of cytomegalovirus exposure and HLA in healthy donors. The primer mix had 60 Vbeta and 13 Jbeta primers. TCRdb's copy holds only in-frame clones and misses some; the assay was immunoSEQ multiplex PCR. The repertoire holds approximately 100,000 clones, with roughly 84% as singletons. The specimen was PBMCs. Receptors were obtained from a woman aged 18-30 years in good health and CMV-seronegative.

The chain is built from TRBV4-3 and TRBJ1-3; no reliable D call. V gave up 1 base and J gave up 11 bases, with 9 bases separating them. The CDR3 contains 12 residues. The germline CDR1 and CDR2 sequences are LGHNA and YSLEER. CDR3 sequence reads: CASSQVEGAIYF. The CDR3, as DNA: TGCGCCAGCAGCCAAGTTGAGGGCGCCATATATTTT.

This sequence joins TRBV18 and TRBJ1-3; D is possibly TRBD1 (5 bases). The ends were cut back, 1 base at V and 3 bases at J, with 7 bases in the middle. There are 14 residues in the CDR3. The V gene's germline CDR1 is KGHSH and CDR2 LQKENI. The CDR3 bases are TGTGCCAGCTCACCACAGGGGAATGGAAACACCATATATTTT. Protein product: CASSPQGNGNTIYF.

The V call is TRBV29-1, the J call TRBJ2-1; the match to TRBD1 covers 9 bases. This CDR3 spans 14 amino acids. Germline CDR1 is SQVTM and CDR2 is ANQGSEA. Losses at the gene ends were 6 bases for V and 7 bases for J; bases not matched to a gene: 10. DNA for the CDR3: TGCAGCGTCCCCGGGACAGGGAAATTAAATGAGCAGTTCTTC. Its protein product is CSVPGTGKLNEQFF.

The chain uses TRBV5-5 and TRBJ1-4; no clear D gene. Germline values: CDR1 SGHKS, CDR2 YYEKEE (reference sequence). Trimming took off 0 bases at V and 0 bases at J, with 6 bases between the two ends. CDR3 length: 15 residues. The CDR3 DNA reads as TGTGCCAGCAGCTTGGTTCTTGCAACTAATGAAAAACTGTTTTTT. Encoded protein: CASSLVLATNEKLFF.

The rearrangement joins TRBV5-1 to TRBJ1-3; 9 bases agree with TRBD1. The CDR3 covers 14 residues. Unmatched junction bases numbered 1, after V lost 3 bases and J lost 3 bases. Germline lookup yields CDR1 SGHRS and CDR2 YFSETQ. CDR3 loop: CASSWDRVGNTIYF. The CDR3 DNA reads as TGCGCCAGCAGCTGGGACAGGGTTGGAAACACCATATATTTT.

This chain's CDR3 is CASTGRDGHTDTQYF. The CDR3 region has the DNA TGTGCCAGTACCGGACGGGATGGGCACACAGATACGCAGTATTTT. The chain employs TRBV19 and TRBJ2-3; TRBD2 is a possible D gene (5 bases). Trimming took off 7 bases at V and 2 bases at J, with 16 bases between the two ends. CDR1 is LNHDA and CDR2 is SQIVND in the germline V gene (reference sequence). The CDR3 loop spans 15 amino acids.

This sequence joins TRBV30 and TRBJ1-6; perhaps TRBD1 as D (6 bases). From germline, CDR1 is GTSNPN and CDR2 SVGIG (reference sequence). V lost 6 bases to trimming and J lost 9 bases, with 21 bases between them. The CDR3 covers 15 residues. The CDR3 bases are TGTGCCTGCGACATCGGCGACAGGCGGGCTTCACCCCTCCACTTT. Protein sequence: CACDIGDRRASPLHF.

V gene TRBV7-9 combines with J gene TRBJ2-3; 7 nucleotides agree with TRBD2. CDR3 length: 14 amino acids. J gave up 4 bases and V 11 bases, and 12 bases lay outside the gene matches. Germline V CDR1 and CDR2: SEHNR, FQNEAQ (reference sequence). CDR3 DNA: TGTGCCGCGGCGGCTAGCGGCGGGGCAGATACGCAGTATTTT. It is translated as CAAAASGGADTQYF.

The sample holds one count of this clone. The V gene is TRBV4-3, the J gene TRBJ2-5; D remains unclear. Germline CDR1 LGHNA, CDR2 YSLEER. V was clipped by 3 bases and J by 4 bases, with 9 bases between them. CDR3 length: 13 residues. CDR3 residues: CASSQVVSETQYF. In DNA, the CDR3 is TGCGCCAGCAGCCAGGTAGTCTCAGAGACCCAGTACTTC.

The CDR3 nucleotides read TGTGCCAGCAGCTTAGCGGGGGGGGGCATAAAAAACTATGGCTACACCTTC. Translating gives CASSLAGGGIKNYGYTF. The chain joins TRBV7-2 to TRBJ1-2; D may be TRBD1 (6 bases). CDR1 and CDR2 from the germline V gene are SGHTA and FQGNSA. This CDR3 spans 17 amino acids. V gave up 0 bases and J gave up 2 bases, with 16 bases separating them. Looking up the rest from reference TRBV7-2 and TRBJ1-2 gives the full variable domain: GAGVSQSPSNKVTEKGKDVELRCDPISGHTALYWYRQSLGQGLEFLIYFQGNSAPDKSGLPSDRFSAERTGGSVSTLTIQRTQQEDSAVYLCASSLAGGGIKNYGYTFGSGTRLTVV.

The chain links TRBV29-1 to TRBJ2-7, with 10 bases that match TRBD1. Trimming removed 4 bases from V and 5 bases from J; junction bases left unmatched: 14. The CDR3 runs 16 residues. CDR1 SQVTM and CDR2 ANQGSEA come from the germline V gene. This chain's CDR3 is CSVGPSGTGVKNEQYF. The CDR3, as DNA: TGCAGCGTTGGGCCTTCCGGGACAGGGGTTAAGAACGAGCAGTACTTC.

The rearrangement joins TRBV11-2 to TRBJ1-2; a weak D match, TRBD1 (6 bases). The CDR3 contains 12 residues. V was trimmed by 0 bases and J by 9 bases, leaving 8 bases between them. Germline CDR1 and CDR2: SGHAT and FQNNGV. CDR3 region: CASSLEQGSYTF. The DNA of the CDR3 is TGTGCCAGCAGCTTAGAGCAGGGGAGCTACACCTTC.

The rearrangement links TRBV30 to TRBJ2-3; 11 bases fit TRBD1. The V gene end was trimmed by 1 base and the J gene end by 6 bases; junction bases not matched to a gene: 9. Germline-derived CDR1 and CDR2 are GTSNPN and SVGIG (reference sequence). The CDR3 runs to 16 residues. The CDR3 protein is CAWSASRTGGFDTQYF. DNA of the CDR3: TGTGCCTGGAGTGCCTCCCGGACAGGGGGCTTTGATACGCAGTATTTT.

The chain couples TRBV4-3 to TRBJ1-6; D unclear. V lost 5 bases to trimming and J lost 8 bases, with 16 bases between them. The germline V gene encodes CDR1 LGHNA and CDR2 YSLEER. This CDR3 has 15 amino acids. The CDR3 sequence is CASSWQGLHDSPLHF. Here the CDR3 DNA reads TGCGCCAGCAGCTGGCAAGGACTTCACGATTCACCCCTCCACTTT.

To note about this clone: At one boundary the junction diverges from the germline segment, which might be a read error. This chain links TRBV7-9 with TRBJ2-7; maybe TRBD2 (6 bases). Germline CDR1 and CDR2: SEHNR and FQNEAQ (reference sequence). The CDR3 has 14 residues. CDR3 DNA: TGTGCCAGCAGCTTAGCGTCGGGGACCGGGACTCCACACTTC. Its protein product is CASSLASGTGTPHF.